This T cell receptor beta chain was observed in a study of blood T cell repertoires in COVID-19 (dated by TCRdb to 2019 to 2021). Study-wide context: The collaborator samples originated in the United States, Italy and Spain and spanned the acute and convalescent phases of COVID-19. The material from the prospective study consisted of cDNA or gDNA derived from T cells, B-cell-depleted T cells, or PBMCs. A de-identified subject ID, COVID-19 status, age in years and sex were almost always included in the sample metadata. A freely available public database, intended as a resource for researchers studying the immune response to SARS-CoV-2, is where the repertoires were released. The samples were drawn from two sources: the first 160 participants of the ongoing ImmuneRACE study, and 1,254 subjects contributed by 6 global collaborators. Deeply sampled blood TCRbeta repertoires from subjects exposed to, actively infected with, or recovered from COVID-19 were included in the dataset. HLA class I and class II types, where available, came from metadata supplied by the sample provider rather than from assay-based typing. General findings and caveats noted by the study authors: The quantity of clinical and demographic metadata differed by source and by participant and was supplied without curation.

The cysteine opens and the phenylalanine closes a CDR3 of 14 amino acids. The read is trimmed to its CDR3 DNA, 42 bases read in frame from base 1. V is shortened by 7 bases, J by 0 bases, and the region joining them spans 10 bases. The germline V gene sets CDR1 to MNHEY and CDR2 to SVGAGI. The collaborating institutions used their own protocols to collect whole blood in K2EDTA tubes. For TCRbeta analysis, collaborators shipped samples in one of three forms: frozen whole blood, isolated PBMCs, or DNA extracted from either of those sample types. TCRbeta CDR3 regions were amplified from genomic DNA by means of the immunoSEQ Assay, a bias-controlled multiplex PCR. The paper's data handling went like this. Within the assay, amplification of reference gene primers was used to estimate how many nucleated cells each sample contained. To quantify the absolute abundance of each unique TCRbeta CDR3 rearrangement, sequence reads were collapsed and filtered. For each sample, productive Simpson clonality was calculated as the square root of Simpson's diversity index across productive rearrangements. Entries here come from immuneACCESS through TCRdb and include only in-frame sequences with V and J called. Some clones fail to appear in such tables; in the studies checked, an unresolved V gene covers under half of the shortfall, and the cause of the remainder is unknown. The DNA gave D and trimming, while V, J and clone size come from that table. Recorded for this sample are 85,000 to 90,000 clones; roughly 87% of them occurred a single time. Approximately 5.2% of the sample comes from the top ten.

Note on this clone: The clone's antigen remains unknown. Base qualities are not recorded, but no much larger clone differs from it by a single base.

The sample taken for sequencing was peripheral blood. The rearrangement joined TRBV6-5 to TRBJ1-3, with the D gene too uncertain to name. The source is a woman older than 75 with active COVID-19. The base sequence is TGTGCCAGCACCTTGGACTACTCTGGAAACACCATATATTTT. This yields the protein CASTLDYSGNTIYF.